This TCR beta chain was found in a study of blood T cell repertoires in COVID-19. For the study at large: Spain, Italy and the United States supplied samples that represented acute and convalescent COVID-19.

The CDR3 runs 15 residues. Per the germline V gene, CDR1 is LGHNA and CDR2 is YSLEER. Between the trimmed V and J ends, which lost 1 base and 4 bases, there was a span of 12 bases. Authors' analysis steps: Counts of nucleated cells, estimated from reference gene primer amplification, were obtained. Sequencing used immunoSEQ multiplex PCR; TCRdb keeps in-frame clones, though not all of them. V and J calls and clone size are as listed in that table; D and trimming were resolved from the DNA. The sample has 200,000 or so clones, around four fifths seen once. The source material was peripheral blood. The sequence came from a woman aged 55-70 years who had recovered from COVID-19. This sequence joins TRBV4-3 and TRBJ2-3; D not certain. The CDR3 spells CASSQVMDRADTQYF. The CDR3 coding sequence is TGCGCCAGCAGCCAAGTGATGGATCGGGCAGATACGCAGTATTTT.